The 2 T cell receptor beta chains below were found in one sample sequenced in a study of CD8 T cells in ankylosing spondylitis. TCRdb itself ran the 5' RACE reads through MiXCR, one entry per CDR3 protein. The table lists just under 550,000 distinct CDR3 sequences, approximately 11% of them singletons. Regarding the study as a whole: Made up of fewer than ten highly homologous variants, a TCR beta motif appeared characteristic of ankylosing spondylitis blood.

No antigen has been assigned to these receptors. Sequenced input: blood, either unsorted or a sorted T cell fraction (not recorded which). These receptor sequences come from a male donor with ankylosing spondylitis.

The chain has TRBV20-1 and TRBJ1-2; 8 nucleotides agree with TRBD1. Germline CDR1 reads DFQATT; CDR2 reads SNEGSKA (reference sequence). The J segment lost 3 bases and the V segment lost 1 base, leaving 1 base of the junction unmatched. The CDR3 has 13 residues. The CDR3 is CSARVTGDYGYTF. The CDR3 DNA sequence: TGCAGTGCTAGAGTGACAGGGGACTATGGCTACACCTTC.

The rearrangement uses TRBV12-3 or TRBV12-4 and TRBJ2-1; maybe TRBD1 (6 bases). The CDR3 contains 16 residues. V gave up 5 bases and J gave up 3 bases, with 17 bases separating them. In nucleotides, the CDR3 is TGTGCCAGCAGTCCCCCAGGAGACAGGATCTACAATGAGCAGTTCTTC. Its protein is CASSPPGDRIYNEQFF.